This T cell receptor beta chain was sequenced in a study of blood T cell repertoires in COVID-19. Study summary: Researchers got acute and convalescent COVID-19 samples from the United States, Italy and Spain. PBMCs, B-cell-depleted T cells, or T cells were the source of the cDNA or gDNA that made up the material.

Authors' data handling: Reference gene primers were amplified, and this amplification served to estimate nucleated cell counts. Libraries were prepared by immunoSEQ multiplex PCR; TCRdb keeps only in-frame clonotypes and omits some of them. Clone size and V and J calls were adopted from that table, with D and trimming inferred from the DNA. The repertoire consists of around 230,000 clones, with 83% occurring once and the leading ten covering 2% to 3%. The TCR sequence derives from a woman aged 40 to 50 with active or convalescent COVID-19. What was sequenced was peripheral blood.

The CDR3 protein is CASSQGWGDSGNTIYF. For the CDR3, the DNA is TGCGCCAGCAGCCAAGGGTGGGGGGACTCTGGAAACACCATATATTTT. The gene calls are TRBV4-1 and TRBJ1-3; D is possibly TRBD1 (5 bases). The CDR3 spans 16 residues. Trimming took off 1 base at V and 0 bases at J, with 10 bases between the two ends. Germline CDR1 MGHRA, CDR2 YSYEKL.